This TCR beta chain was sequenced in a study of blood T cell repertoires in COVID-19. The germline CDR1 and CDR2 sequences are MNHEY and SVGEGT. V lost 4 bases to trimming and J lost 0 bases; unmatched junction nucleotides: 10. The CDR3 has 19 amino acids. Assay used: immunoSEQ multiplex PCR; TCRdb lists only in-frame clones, some missing. This sample has approximately 200,000 clones, with approximately 90% found just once. This TCR came from a man aged 30 to 45 who had recovered from COVID-19. This rearrangement joins TRBV6-2 or TRBV6-3 to TRBJ2-1; 12 bases are shared with TRBD2. Sequences were obtained from PBMCs or T cells enriched from blood (not recorded which). The CDR3 bases are TGTGCCAGCAGTTGGCCGGGACTAGCGGGCCCAAGCTCCTACAATGAGCAGTTCTTC. Protein sequence: CASSWPGLAGPSSYNEQFF.